This TCR beta chain was retrieved from a study of T cells in Graves' hyperthyroidism and ophthalmopathy. TCR beta CDR3 regions were amplified from RNA transcripts. Researchers ran a first-round RT-PCR on the TCR CDR3 using the HTBI primer set. A single record per CDR3 protein comes from TCRdb applying MiXCR to the multiplex PCR reads. The table shows about half a million distinct CDR3 sequences, with around 24% occurring only once. The sequence derives from a woman aged 25 to 39 with Graves' ophthalmopathy. Sequencing was performed on blood.

CDR3 amino acids: CSAREPITDTQYF. The CDR3, as DNA: TGCAGTGCTAGAGAGCCCATAACAGATACGCAGTATTTT. J is TRBJ2-3 and V is TRBV20-1; D is unresolved. Trimming left V 0 bases short and J 3 bases short, with 7 bases between. This CDR3 comprises 13 residues. CDR1 is DFQATT and CDR2 is SNEGSKA in the germline V gene (reference sequence).